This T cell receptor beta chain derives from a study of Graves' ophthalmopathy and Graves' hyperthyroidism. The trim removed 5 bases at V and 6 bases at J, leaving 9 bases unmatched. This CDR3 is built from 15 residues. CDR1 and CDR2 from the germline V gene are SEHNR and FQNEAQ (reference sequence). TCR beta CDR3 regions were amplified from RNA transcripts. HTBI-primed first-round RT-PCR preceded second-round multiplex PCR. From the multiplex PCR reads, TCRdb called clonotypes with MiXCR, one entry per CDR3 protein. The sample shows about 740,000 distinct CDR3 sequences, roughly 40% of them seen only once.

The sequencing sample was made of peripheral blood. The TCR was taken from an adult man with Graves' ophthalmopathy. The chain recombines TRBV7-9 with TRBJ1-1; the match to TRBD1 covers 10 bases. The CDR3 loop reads CASSPWTGGRAEAFF. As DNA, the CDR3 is TGTGCCAGCAGCCCCTGGACAGGGGGGAGGGCTGAAGCTTTCTTT.